These 15 T cell receptor beta chains were sequenced from one sample in a study of blood T cell repertoires in COVID-19. The table came from immunoSEQ multiplex PCR; TCRdb's copy has only in-frame clones and leaves some out. The table shows 50,000 to 55,000 clones, with 87% occurring only once. What was sequenced was peripheral blood. These receptors originate from a man aged 50-60 years with active COVID-19.

The chain recombines TRBV4-2 with TRBJ2-3, with 8 bases aligning to TRBD2. The germline CDR1 and CDR2 sequences are LGHNA and YNFKEQ. CDR3 length: 15 amino acids. J was trimmed by 10 bases and V by 4 bases; bases with no gene match: 13. The CDR3 here is CASSPGLGSRLAQYF. The CDR3 nucleotides are TGTGCCAGCAGCCCGGGACTAGGGAGCCGTCTTGCGCAGTATTTT.

J is TRBJ1-1 and V is TRBV6-5, with TRBD1 as a possible D gene (6 bases). Germline-derived CDR1 and CDR2 are MNHEY and SVGAGI. The germline V and J ends were trimmed by 2 bases and 4 bases, with 14 bases remaining between them. The CDR3 runs to 15 residues. The CDR3 DNA follows: TGTGCCAGCAGTTACAAGGGGGATTATATCACTGAAGCTTTCTTT. Residues: CASSYKGDYITEAFF.

J is TRBJ1-6 and V is TRBV18; D not certain. V dropped 1 base and J dropped 5 bases, with 6 bases sitting between them. Germline CDR1 is KGHSH and CDR2 is LQKENI. The CDR3 sequence is 14 residues long. The CDR3 region is CASSPQADNSPLHF. The CDR3 nucleotides are TGTGCCAGCTCACCACAGGCGGATAATTCACCCCTCCACTTT.

The CDR3 is CASSPREYYEQYF. CDR3 sequence (DNA): TGTGCCAGTAGTCCGCGGGAGTACTACGAGCAGTACTTC. The chain links TRBV19 to TRBJ2-7, with 7 bases aligning to TRBD2. Germline lookup yields CDR1 LNHDA and CDR2 SQIVND (reference sequence). This CDR3 spans 13 amino acids. Germline trimming cut 5 bases from V and 3 bases from J; bases unmatched to any gene: 4. Full variable domain (outside the CDR3, taken from reference TRBV19 and TRBJ2-7): DGGITQSPKYLFRKEGQNVTLSCEQNLNHDAMYWYRQDPGQGLRLIYYSQIVNDFQKGDIAEGYSVSREKKESFPLTVTSAQKNPTAFYLCASSPREYYEQYFGPGTRLTVT.

This clone showed up just once. The V gene is TRBV5-1, the J gene TRBJ2-7; 7 bases align to TRBD1. The CDR3 contains 15 residues. Per the germline V gene, CDR1 is SGHRS and CDR2 is YFSETQ. J was trimmed by 7 bases and V by 2 bases; bases with no gene match: 12. The CDR3 sequence: CASSFIGQATGEQYF. The CDR3 nucleotides are TGCGCCAGCAGCTTTATCGGACAGGCGACGGGGGAGCAGTACTTC.

This clone appeared a single time. The rearrangement links TRBV7-2 to TRBJ2-7; 9 nucleotides match TRBD2. J was trimmed by 4 bases and V by 6 bases; bases with no gene match: 10. Germline V gene data show CDR1 as SGHTA and CDR2 as FQGNSA. The CDR3 is made up of 15 amino acids. CDR3: CASSLQLAGPYEQYF. CDR3 sequence (DNA): TGTGCCAGCAGTTTACAGCTAGCGGGGCCTTACGAGCAGTACTTC.

V is TRBV2 and J is TRBJ1-1, with D perhaps matching TRBD1 (5 bases). This CDR3 has 13 amino acids. Trimming stripped 8 bases from V and 4 bases from J, with 14 bases between. The V gene's germline CDR1 is SNHLY and CDR2 FYNNEI. CDR3 bases: TGTGCCAGCCCAGAGTGGAGGGGCACTGAAGCTTTCTTT. Protein sequence: CASPEWRGTEAFF.

This clone was seen a single time. The chain joins TRBV5-1 to TRBJ2-7; 7 positions agree with TRBD1. Unmatched junction bases numbered 7, after V lost 0 bases and J lost 4 bases. This CDR3 spans 15 amino acids. Germline V gene sequence: CDR1 SGHRS, CDR2 YFSETQ. This chain's CDR3 is CASSLDLRGPYEQYF. The CDR3 region has the DNA TGCGCCAGCAGCTTGGACTTAAGGGGGCCTTACGAGCAGTACTTC.

The gene calls are TRBV7-9 and TRBJ1-1; the match to TRBD1 covers 8 bases. The CDR3 is made up of 15 amino acids. Losses at the gene ends were 5 bases for V and 1 base for J; bases not matched to a gene: 6. CDR1 is SEHNR and CDR2 is FQNEAQ in the germline V gene (reference sequence). The CDR3 DNA follows: TGTGCCAGCAGCCGGAGGACAGGGACGAACACTGAAGCTTTCTTT. Protein: CASSRRTGTNTEAFF. The full variable domain, rest sourced from reference TRBV7-9 and TRBJ1-1, is DTGVSQNPRHKITKRGQNVTFRCDPISEHNRLYWYRQTLGQGPEFLTYFQNEAQLEKSRLLSDRFSAERPKGSFSTLEIQRTEQGDSAMYLCASSRRTGTNTEAFFGQGTRLTVV.

The chain recombines TRBV19 with TRBJ1-2; D perhaps matches TRBD1 (5 bases). The CDR3 has 15 amino acids. Germline loops: CDR1 LNHDA, CDR2 SQIVND (reference sequence). Trimming removed 0 bases from V and 6 bases from J, with 14 bases in between. This CDR3 is CASSIDPGREDGYTF. The CDR3 region has the DNA TGTGCCAGTAGTATAGATCCTGGCAGGGAGGATGGCTACACCTTC.

The rearrangement uses TRBV6-4 and TRBJ2-3, with 12 positions matching TRBD2. The CDR3 covers 15 residues. Germline CDR1 and CDR2: MRHNA and SNTAGT. V lost 4 bases and J lost 4; bases outside the gene matches: 3. Written as DNA, the CDR3 is TGTGCCAGCAGTGTGACTAGCGGGGGTGCAGATACGCAGTATTTT. Protein: CASSVTSGGADTQYF.

The chain employs TRBV3-1 (or the pseudogene TRBV3-2) and TRBJ1-6, with D tentatively TRBD1 (5 bases). The CDR3 spans 14 residues. Trimming stripped 6 bases from V and 4 bases from J, with 10 bases between. CDR1 is LGHDT and CDR2 is YNNKEL in the germline V gene (reference sequence). The DNA of the CDR3 is TGTGCCAGCAGGGCAGGGAATTATAATTCACCCCTCCACTTT. This codes for CASRAGNYNSPLHF.

The chain links TRBV7-2 to TRBJ2-3, with TRBD2 matching 11 bases. J gave up 1 base and V 5 bases, and 5 bases lay outside the gene matches. The germline CDR1 and CDR2 sequences are SGHTA and FQGNSA. The CDR3 extends over 16 amino acids. The CDR3 loop is CASSVSGRAGTDTQYF. CDR3 sequence (DNA): TGTGCCAGCAGCGTTAGCGGGAGGGCTGGCACAGATACGCAGTATTTT.

The rearrangement links TRBV7-9 to TRBJ1-4; D might be TRBD1 (5 bases). CDR1 SEHNR and CDR2 FQNEAQ come from the germline V gene (reference sequence). The V gene lost 1 base and the J gene lost 6 bases, with 12 bases spanning the gap. This CDR3 is 15 amino acids long. The CDR3 loop reads CASSLEPGRDEKLFF. CDR3 DNA: TGTGCCAGCAGCTTAGAACCAGGGCGAGATGAAAAACTGTTTTTT.

This clone has more than one count but fewer than ten. This chain uses TRBV7-9 with TRBJ1-5, with TRBD1 identical over 10 bases. Germline V gene lookup returns CDR1 SEHNR and CDR2 FQNEAQ (reference sequence). The CDR3 has 17 amino acids. J was trimmed by 5 bases and V by 0 bases; bases with no gene match: 7. The CDR3 DNA follows: TGTGCCAGCAGCTTAGCACCACCGGGACAGGGGCATCAGCCCCAGCATTTT. It is translated as CASSLAPPGQGHQPQHF. The full variable domain, in which reference TRBV7-9 and TRBJ1-5 provide the parts outside the CDR3, is DTGVSQNPRHKITKRGQNVTFRCDPISEHNRLYWYRQTLGQGPEFLTYFQNEAQLEKSRLLSDRFSAERPKGSFSTLEIQRTEQGDSAMYLCASSLAPPGQGHQPQHFGDGTRLSIL.